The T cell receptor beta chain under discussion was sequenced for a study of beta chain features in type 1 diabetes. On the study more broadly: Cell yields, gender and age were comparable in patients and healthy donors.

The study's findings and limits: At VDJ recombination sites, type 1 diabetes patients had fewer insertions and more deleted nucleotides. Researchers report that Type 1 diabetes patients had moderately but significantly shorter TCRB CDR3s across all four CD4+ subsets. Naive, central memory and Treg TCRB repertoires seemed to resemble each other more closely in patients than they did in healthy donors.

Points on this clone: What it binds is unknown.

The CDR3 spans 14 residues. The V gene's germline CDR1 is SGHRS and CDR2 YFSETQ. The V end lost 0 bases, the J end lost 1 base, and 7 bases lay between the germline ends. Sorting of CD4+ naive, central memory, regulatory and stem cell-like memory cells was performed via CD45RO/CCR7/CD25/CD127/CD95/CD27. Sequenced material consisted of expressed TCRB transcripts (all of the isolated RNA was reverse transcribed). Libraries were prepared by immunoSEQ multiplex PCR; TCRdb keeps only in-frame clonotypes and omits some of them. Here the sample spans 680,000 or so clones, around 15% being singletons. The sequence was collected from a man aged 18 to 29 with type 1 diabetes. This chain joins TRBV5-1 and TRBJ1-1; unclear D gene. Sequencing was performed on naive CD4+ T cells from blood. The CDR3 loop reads CASSLGEGNTEAFF. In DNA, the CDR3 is TGCGCCAGCAGCTTGGGTGAGGGGAACACTGAAGCTTTCTTT.